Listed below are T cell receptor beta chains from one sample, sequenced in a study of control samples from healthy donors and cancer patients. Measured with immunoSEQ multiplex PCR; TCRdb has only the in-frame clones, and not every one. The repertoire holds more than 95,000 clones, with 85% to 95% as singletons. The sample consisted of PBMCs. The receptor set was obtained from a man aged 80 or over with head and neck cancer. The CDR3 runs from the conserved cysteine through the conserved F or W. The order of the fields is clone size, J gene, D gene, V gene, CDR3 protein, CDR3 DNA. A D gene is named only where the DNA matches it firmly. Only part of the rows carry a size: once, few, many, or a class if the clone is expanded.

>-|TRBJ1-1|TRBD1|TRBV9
CASSGTGITEAFF
TGTGCCAGCAGCGGGACAGGGATCACTGAAGCTTTCTTT
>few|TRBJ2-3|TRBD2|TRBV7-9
CASSRSGAADTQYF
TGTGCCAGCAGCAGAAGCGGGGCCGCAGATACGCAGTATTTT
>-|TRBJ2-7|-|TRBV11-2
CASSFGSPYEQYF
TGTGCCAGCAGCTTTGGTAGCCCATACGAGCAGTACTTC
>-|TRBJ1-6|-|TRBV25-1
CASSDRDGGLGSPLHF
TGTGCCAGCAGTGACCGGGACGGCGGCCTCGGTTCACCCCTCCACTTT
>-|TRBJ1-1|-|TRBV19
CASMTETVNPEAFF
TGTGCCAGCATGACCGAGACAGTCAACCCTGAAGCTTTCTTT
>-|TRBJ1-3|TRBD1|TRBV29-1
CSATTGGFFSGNTIYF
TGCAGCGCCACAACAGGGGGCTTTTTCTCTGGAAACACCATATATTTT
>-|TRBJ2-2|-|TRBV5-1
CASSPLGNTGELFF
TGCGCCAGCAGCCCGCTAGGGAACACCGGGGAGCTGTTTTTT
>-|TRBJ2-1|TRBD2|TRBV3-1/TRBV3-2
CASSQDLAGGYNEQFF
TGTGCCAGCAGCCAAGACCTAGCGGGGGGCTACAATGAGCAGTTCTTC
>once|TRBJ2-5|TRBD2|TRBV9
CASSVGAGRAETQYF
TGTGCCAGCAGCGTAGGTGCAGGGAGGGCGGAGACCCAGTACTTC
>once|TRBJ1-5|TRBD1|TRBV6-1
CASSDLPGQPGRPQHF
TGTGCCAGCAGTGACCTTCCGGGACAGCCCGGGAGGCCCCAGCATTTT
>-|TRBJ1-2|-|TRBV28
CASGQRANYGYTF
TGTGCCAGCGGGCAGAGAGCTAACTATGGCTACACCTTC
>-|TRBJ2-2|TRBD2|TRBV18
CASSRTSGNTGELFF
TGTGCCAGCTCACGGACTAGCGGAAACACCGGGGAGCTGTTTTTT
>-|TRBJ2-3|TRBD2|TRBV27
CASRLLAGEGDTQYF
TGTGCCAGCAGACTACTAGCGGGAGAGGGTGATACGCAGTATTTT
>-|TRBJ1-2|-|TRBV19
CASSNQDRTNYGYTF
TGTGCCAGTAGTAATCAGGACAGAACTAACTATGGCTACACCTTC
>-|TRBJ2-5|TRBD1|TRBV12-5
CASGPRTGETQYF
TGTGCTAGTGGTCCTCGGACAGGGGAGACCCAGTACTTC
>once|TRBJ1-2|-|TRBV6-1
CASSERGGAGFGYTF
TGTGCCAGCAGTGAAAGGGGGGGTGCGGGCTTTGGCTACACCTTC
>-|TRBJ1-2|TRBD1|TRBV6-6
CASTWGQGGYGYTF
TGTGCCAGCACCTGGGGACAGGGAGGCTATGGCTACACCTTC
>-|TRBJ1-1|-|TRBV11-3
CASSLVAGTEAFF
TGTGCCAGCAGCTTAGTTGCGGGAACTGAAGCTTTCTTT
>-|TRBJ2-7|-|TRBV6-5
CASTGYSAYEQYF
TGTGCCAGCACCGGGTACAGTGCCTACGAGCAGTACTTC
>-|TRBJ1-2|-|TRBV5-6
CASSLGYLMGYTF
TGTGCCAGCAGCTTAGGGTACCTTATGGGCTACACCTTC
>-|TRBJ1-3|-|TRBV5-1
CASSLGGFGGNTIYF
TGCGCCAGCAGCTTGGGAGGGTTTGGAGGAAACACCATATATTTT